These T cell receptor beta chains were read from a single sample in a study of shared clonotypes between healthy human individuals. Measured with immunoSEQ multiplex PCR; TCRdb has only the in-frame clones, and not every one. This table holds about 1.5 million clones, roughly 96% found once. Material for sequencing was naive CD4+ T cells sorted from blood. These receptors were obtained from a man aged 25 to 40 in good health. Both conserved end residues are part of each CDR3. A D gene is named only where the DNA matches it firmly. The size of a clone is reported for some rows only, either as once, few or many, or as a class for expanded clones.

size	D	J	V	DNA	CDR3
NA	NA	TRBJ2-2	TRBV7-8	TGTGCCAGCAGCTTAACCCTGAACACCGGGGAGCTGTTTTTT	CASSLTLNTGELFF
NA	TRBD2	TRBJ2-5	TRBV5-4	TGTGCCAGCAGCTTGGGAGCAGGGACTAGAGTCCAAGAGACCCAGTACTTC	CASSLGAGTRVQETQYF
NA	NA	TRBJ2-1	TRBV20-1	TGCAGTGCCAAAGGCTACAATGAGCAGTTCTTC	CSAKGYNEQFF
NA	NA	TRBJ2-7	TRBV6-6	TGTGCCAGCAAGGGCACTAGCCCCTACGAGCAGTACTTC	CASKGTSPYEQYF
NA	NA	TRBJ1-3	TRBV6-5	TGTGCCAGCAGGATAGGTCCCCTGGGAAACACCATATATTTT	CASRIGPLGNTIYF
NA	TRBD1	TRBJ2-7	TRBV10-3	TGTGCCATCAGCGACAGGGACGGGGAGCAGTACTTC	CAISDRDGEQYF
NA	TRBD1	TRBJ1-2	TRBV7-9	TGTGCCAGCAGCTTAGATGGGGGACAGTCCTATGGCTACACCTTC	CASSLDGGQSYGYTF
once	NA	TRBJ1-2	TRBV9	TGTGCCAGCAGCGTAGGGACCGAAGGTTATGGCTACACCTTC	CASSVGTEGYGYTF
NA	NA	TRBJ1-3	TRBV7-6	TGTGCCAGCAGCTTAGCGTCGGGATCTGGAAACACCATATATTTT	CASSLASGSGNTIYF
NA	TRBD2	TRBJ2-7	TRBV2	TGTGCCAGCAGCAGGGAGGGAGGTTCCGAGCGCCACTACGAGCAGTACTTC	CASSREGGSERHYEQYF
once	NA	TRBJ1-5	TRBV19	TGTGCCAGTAGTGTTCTAGGGGAAGGGAGCAATCAGCCCCAGCATTTT	CASSVLGEGSNQPQHF
once	TRBD1	TRBJ1-5	TRBV19	TGTGCCAGTAGTATAGGTGACAGGGGCGAACAGCCCCAGCATTTT	CASSIGDRGEQPQHF
NA	TRBD1	TRBJ2-1	TRBV19	TGTGCCACCGGACAGGGGGCCTACAATGAGCAGTTCTTC	CATGQGAYNEQFF
NA	NA	TRBJ2-1	TRBV27	TGTGCCAGCAGTTTGGGAGGATGGCAGTTCTTC	CASSLGGWQFF
NA	NA	TRBJ1-4	TRBV29-1	TGCAGCGTTGAAGATCCCGTGGGGAGCGAAAAACTGTTTTTT	CSVEDPVGSEKLFF
NA	NA	TRBJ1-2	TRBV9	TGTGCCAGCAGCGTCGGACGGAACGCCCTAGATGGCTACACCTTC	CASSVGRNALDGYTF
NA	NA	TRBJ2-7	TRBV5-4	TGTGCCAGCACCCTAGGGGTGGATTCTTCCTACGAGCAGTACTTC	CASTLGVDSSYEQYF
once	NA	TRBJ1-5	TRBV4-1	TGCGCCAGCAGCCAGGAACTGGGCAATCAGCCCCAGCATTTT	CASSQELGNQPQHF
NA	TRBD1	TRBJ1-5	TRBV6-6	TGTGCCAGCAGACCCCCCACAGGGGTATATCAGCCCCAGCATTTT	CASRPPTGVYQPQHF
NA	NA	TRBJ2-2	TRBV28	TGTGCCAGCAGTTTAAGGTCCGGGGAGCTGTTTTTT	CASSLRSGELFF
NA	NA	TRBJ2-7	TRBV5-6	TGTGCCAGCAGCTTGACGAATTACGAGCAGTACTTC	CASSLTNYEQYF
NA	NA	TRBJ2-7	TRBV11-2	TGTGCCAGCAGCCAAAGGGCCGGTCCCTCCTACGAGCAGTACTTC	CASSQRAGPSYEQYF
NA	TRBD1	TRBJ2-1	TRBV10-1	TGCGCCAGCAGTGAGATGCCGGGACAGGGTCTTACTGAGCAGTTCTTC	CASSEMPGQGLTEQFF
NA	NA	TRBJ2-3	TRBV2	TGTGCCAGCAGTGATATCAGGAGGGATACGCAGTATTTT	CASSDIRRDTQYF
many	TRBD2	TRBJ2-1	TRBV5-1	TGCGCCAGCAGCTTGGTAGGGAGGGCCTACAATGAGCAGTTCTTC	CASSLVGRAYNEQFF
NA	TRBD2	TRBJ2-7	TRBV15	TGTGCCACCAGCGCAGGGACTAGGGGCGAGCAGTACTTC	CATSAGTRGEQYF
NA	TRBD2	TRBJ2-1	TRBV27	TGTGCCAGCAGTTTCTCCGGGACTAGTCATCGTCGGGCCTACAATGAGCAGTTCTTC	CASSFSGTSHRRAYNEQFF
NA	NA	TRBJ1-1	TRBV9	TGTGCCAGCAGCCCGGGGGACGGGGTGAGGACTGAAGCTTTCTTT	CASSPGDGVRTEAFF
NA	TRBD1	TRBJ1-2	TRBV13	TGTGCCAGCAGCCCTCGGGACAGCGGCTATGGCTACACCTTC	CASSPRDSGYGYTF
NA	TRBD1	TRBJ2-3	TRBV7-2	TGTGCCAGCAGCACAGGGGGGTTTAGGGCAGATACGCAGTATTTT	CASSTGGFRADTQYF
NA	NA	TRBJ1-2	TRBV28	TGTGCCAGCAGTTTAGTAAACCCCTATGGCTACACCTTC	CASSLVNPYGYTF
NA	NA	TRBJ2-1	TRBV29-1	TGCAGCGGACTGGCGGAGAGCTCCTACAATGAGCAGTTCTTC	CSGLAESSYNEQFF
NA	NA	TRBJ2-7	TRBV4-1	TGCGCCAGCAGCCAAGATCGTCCCGGGAATTTGTACGAGCAGTACTTC	CASSQDRPGNLYEQYF
NA	TRBD2	TRBJ2-1	TRBV18	TGTGCCAGCTCACCTAGGCGGGAGGGTCACAATGAGCAGTTCTTC	CASSPRREGHNEQFF
NA	TRBD2	TRBJ2-3	TRBV2	TGTGCCAGGGGGGGGACTAGCTCACGAGATACGCAGTATTTT	CARGGTSSRDTQYF
NA	TRBD1	TRBJ1-4	TRBV19	TGTGCCAGTAGCAGAAGACAGGGGGGAACGTTGAGTCGTGAAAAACTGTTTTTT	CASSRRQGGTLSREKLFF
NA	NA	TRBJ2-2	TRBV9	TGTGCCAGCAGCGTAGTCAGCGCGAACACCGGGGAGCTGTTTTTT	CASSVVSANTGELFF
NA	TRBD2	TRBJ2-1	TRBV7-6	TGTGCCAGCAGCTTAGCTAGGCTGGGGGGGTCCTACAATGAGCAGTTCTTC	CASSLARLGGSYNEQFF
once	NA	TRBJ2-3	TRBV5-6	TGTGCCAGCAGCTTGGGACTAGGGGACACAGATACGCAGTATTTT	CASSLGLGDTDTQYF
NA	NA	TRBJ2-7	TRBV5-5	TGTGCCAGCAGCGTAGTAGACCAGGACGAGCAGTACTTC	CASSVVDQDEQYF
few	NA	TRBJ1-5	TRBV5-5	TGTGCCAGCAGCTTGGGACCGGGCCAGCCCCAGCATTTT	CASSLGPGQPQHF
NA	NA	TRBJ2-7	TRBV7-9	TGTGCCAGCGAACCGGTCGAAGAGCAGTACTTC	CASEPVEEQYF
NA	NA	TRBJ2-7	TRBV28	TGTGCCAGCATTAGCGCCCCCTCCTACGAGCAGTACTTC	CASISAPSYEQYF
NA	NA	TRBJ2-3	TRBV5-4	TGTGCCAGCAGCTTGGCGCGTACAGATACGCAGTATTTT	CASSLARTDTQYF
NA	NA	TRBJ1-4	TRBV25-1	TGTGCCAGCAGTGTCGCCGGGACCGGACGGGAAAAACTGTTTTTT	CASSVAGTGREKLFF
NA	NA	TRBJ2-7	TRBV28	TGTGCCAGCAGTTCACGGCCCAACTACGAGCAGTACTTC	CASSSRPNYEQYF